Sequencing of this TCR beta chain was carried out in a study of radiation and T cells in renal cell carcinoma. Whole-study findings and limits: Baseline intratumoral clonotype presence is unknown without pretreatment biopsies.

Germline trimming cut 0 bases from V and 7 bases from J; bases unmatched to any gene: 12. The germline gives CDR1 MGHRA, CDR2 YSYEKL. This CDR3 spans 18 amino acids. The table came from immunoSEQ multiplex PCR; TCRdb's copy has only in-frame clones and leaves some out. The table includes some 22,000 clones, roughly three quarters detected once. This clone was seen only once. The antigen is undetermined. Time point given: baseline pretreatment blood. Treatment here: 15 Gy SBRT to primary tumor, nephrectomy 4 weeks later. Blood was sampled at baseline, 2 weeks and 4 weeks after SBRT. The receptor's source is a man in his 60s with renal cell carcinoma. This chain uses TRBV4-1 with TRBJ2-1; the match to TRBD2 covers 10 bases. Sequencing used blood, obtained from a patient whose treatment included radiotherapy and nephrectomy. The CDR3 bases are TGCGCCAGCAGCCAAGATTACCCTAGCGGGAGTCCGAGGAATGAGCAGTTCTTC. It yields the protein CASSQDYPSGSPRNEQFF.